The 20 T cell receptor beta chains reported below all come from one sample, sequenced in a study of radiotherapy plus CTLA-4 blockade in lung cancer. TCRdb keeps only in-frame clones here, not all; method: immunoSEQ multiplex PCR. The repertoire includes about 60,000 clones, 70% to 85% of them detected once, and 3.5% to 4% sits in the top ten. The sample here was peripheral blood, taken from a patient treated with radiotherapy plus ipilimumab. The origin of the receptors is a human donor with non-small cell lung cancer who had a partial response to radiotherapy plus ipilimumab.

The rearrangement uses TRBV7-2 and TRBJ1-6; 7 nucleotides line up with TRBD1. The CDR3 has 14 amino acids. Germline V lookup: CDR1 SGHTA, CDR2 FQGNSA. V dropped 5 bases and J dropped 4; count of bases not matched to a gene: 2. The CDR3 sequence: CASSQGQYNSPLHF. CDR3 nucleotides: TGTGCCAGCAGCCAGGGACAGTATAATTCACCCCTCCACTTT.

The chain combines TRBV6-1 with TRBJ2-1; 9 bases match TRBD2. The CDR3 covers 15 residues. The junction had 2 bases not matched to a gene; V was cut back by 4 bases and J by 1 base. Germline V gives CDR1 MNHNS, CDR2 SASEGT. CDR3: CASSVLAGSYNEQFF. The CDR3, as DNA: TGTGCCAGCAGTGTGCTAGCGGGGTCCTACAATGAGCAGTTCTTC.

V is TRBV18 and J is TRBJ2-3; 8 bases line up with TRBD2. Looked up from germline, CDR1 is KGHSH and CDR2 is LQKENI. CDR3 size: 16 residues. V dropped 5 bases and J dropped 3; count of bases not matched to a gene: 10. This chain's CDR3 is CASSADSGAWTDTQYF. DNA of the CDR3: TGTGCCAGCTCAGCCGATAGCGGGGCGTGGACAGATACGCAGTATTTT.

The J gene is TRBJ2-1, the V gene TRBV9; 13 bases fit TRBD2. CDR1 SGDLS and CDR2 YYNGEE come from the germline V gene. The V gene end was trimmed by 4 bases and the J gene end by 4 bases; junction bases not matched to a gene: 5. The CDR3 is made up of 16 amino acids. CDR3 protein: CASSPTSGGVYNEQFF. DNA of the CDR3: TGTGCCAGCAGCCCTACTAGCGGGGGGGTGTACAATGAGCAGTTCTTC.

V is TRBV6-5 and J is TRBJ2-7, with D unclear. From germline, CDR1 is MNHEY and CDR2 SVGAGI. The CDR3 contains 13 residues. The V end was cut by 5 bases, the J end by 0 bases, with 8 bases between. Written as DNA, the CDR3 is TGTGCCAGCAGTCGACACAGCTCCTACGAGCAGTACTTC. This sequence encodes CASSRHSSYEQYF.

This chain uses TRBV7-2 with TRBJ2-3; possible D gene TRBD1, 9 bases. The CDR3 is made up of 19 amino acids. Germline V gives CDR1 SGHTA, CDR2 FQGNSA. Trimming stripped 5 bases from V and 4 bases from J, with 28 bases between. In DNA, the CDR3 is TGTGCCAGCAGCAGCAGACAGGGGGGTCCGGCGGGGGGTGCAGATACGCAGTATTTT. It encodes CASSSRQGGPAGGADTQYF.

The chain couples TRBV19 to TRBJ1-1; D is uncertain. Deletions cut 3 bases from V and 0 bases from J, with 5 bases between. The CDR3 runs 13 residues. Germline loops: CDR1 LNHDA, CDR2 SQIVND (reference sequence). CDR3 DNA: TGTGCCAGTAGTATTTCCGTGAACACTGAAGCTTTCTTT. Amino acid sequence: CASSISVNTEAFF.

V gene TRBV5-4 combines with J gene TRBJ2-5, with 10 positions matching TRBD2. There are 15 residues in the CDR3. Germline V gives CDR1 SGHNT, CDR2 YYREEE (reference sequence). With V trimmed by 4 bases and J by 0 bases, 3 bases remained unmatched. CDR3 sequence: CASSGAGGNQETQYF. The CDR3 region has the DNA TGTGCCAGCAGCGGAGCGGGGGGGAACCAAGAGACCCAGTACTTC.

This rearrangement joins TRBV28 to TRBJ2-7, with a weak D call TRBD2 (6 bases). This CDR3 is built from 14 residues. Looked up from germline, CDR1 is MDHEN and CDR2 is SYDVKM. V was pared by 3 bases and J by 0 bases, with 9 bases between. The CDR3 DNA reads TGTGCCAGCAGTTTGTTAGCGGTCTCCTACGAGCAGTACTTC. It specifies CASSLLAVSYEQYF.

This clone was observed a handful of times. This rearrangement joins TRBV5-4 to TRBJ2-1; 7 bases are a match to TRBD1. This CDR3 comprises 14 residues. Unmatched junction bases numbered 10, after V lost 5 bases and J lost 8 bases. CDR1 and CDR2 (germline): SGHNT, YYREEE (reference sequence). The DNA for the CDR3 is TGTGCCAGCAGTCCACCTCGAGACAGGGATGAGCAGTTCTTC. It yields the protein CASSPPRDRDEQFF.

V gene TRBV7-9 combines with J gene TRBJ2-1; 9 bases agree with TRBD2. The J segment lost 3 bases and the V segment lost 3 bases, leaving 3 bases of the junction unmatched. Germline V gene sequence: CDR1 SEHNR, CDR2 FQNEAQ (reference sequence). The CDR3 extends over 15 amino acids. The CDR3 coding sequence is TGTGCCAGCAGCTTTTGGCGGGGGGGCTACAATGAGCAGTTCTTC. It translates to CASSFWRGGYNEQFF. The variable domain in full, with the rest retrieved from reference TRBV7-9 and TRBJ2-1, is DTGVSQNPRHKITKRGQNVTFRCDPISEHNRLYWYRQTLGQGPEFLTYFQNEAQLEKSRLLSDRFSAERPKGSFSTLEIQRTEQGDSAMYLCASSFWRGGYNEQFFGPGTRLTVL.

The CDR3 bases are TGTGCCAGCAGCGTGGAGCAGGGGGCCAACTACGAGCAGTACTTC. The encoded protein is CASSVEQGANYEQYF. The chain carries TRBV9 and TRBJ2-7; 8 nucleotides agree with TRBD1. After removal of 2 bases from V and 3 bases from J, the junction contained 7 bases not matched to a gene. Per germline, CDR1 SGDLS and CDR2 YYNGEE. This CDR3 is 15 amino acids long.

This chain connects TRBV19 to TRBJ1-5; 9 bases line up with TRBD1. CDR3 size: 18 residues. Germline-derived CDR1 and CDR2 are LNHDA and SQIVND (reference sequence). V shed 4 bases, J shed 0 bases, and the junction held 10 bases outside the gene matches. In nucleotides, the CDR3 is TGTGCCAGTAGTACGACGGACAGGGGTGTTGATAGCAATCAGCCCCAGCATTTT. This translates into CASSTTDRGVDSNQPQHF.

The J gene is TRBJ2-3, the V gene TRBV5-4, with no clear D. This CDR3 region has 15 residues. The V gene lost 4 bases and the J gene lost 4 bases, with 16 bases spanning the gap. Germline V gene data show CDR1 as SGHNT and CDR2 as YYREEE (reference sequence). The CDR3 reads CASSPSGLSADTQYF. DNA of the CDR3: TGTGCCAGCAGCCCTAGTGGCCTCTCCGCAGATACGCAGTATTTT.

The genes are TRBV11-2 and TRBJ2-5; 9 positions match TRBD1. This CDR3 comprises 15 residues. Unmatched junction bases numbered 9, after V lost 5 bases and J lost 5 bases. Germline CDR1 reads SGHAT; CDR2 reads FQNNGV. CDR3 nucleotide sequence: TGTGCCAGCAGCCCGGGACAGGGATTTACGGAGACCCAGTACTTC. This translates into CASSPGQGFTETQYF.

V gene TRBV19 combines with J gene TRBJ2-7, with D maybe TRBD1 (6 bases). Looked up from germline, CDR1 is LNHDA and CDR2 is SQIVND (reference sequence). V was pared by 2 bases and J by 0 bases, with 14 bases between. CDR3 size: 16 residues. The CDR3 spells CASSIRRQGNSYEQYF. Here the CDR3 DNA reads TGTGCCAGTAGTATAAGGAGGCAGGGGAACTCCTACGAGCAGTACTTC.

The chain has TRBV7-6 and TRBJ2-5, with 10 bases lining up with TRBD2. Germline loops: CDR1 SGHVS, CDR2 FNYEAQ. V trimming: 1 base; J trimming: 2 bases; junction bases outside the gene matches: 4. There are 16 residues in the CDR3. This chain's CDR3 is CASSLGASGGQETQYF. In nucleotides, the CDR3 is TGTGCCAGCAGCTTAGGGGCTAGCGGGGGACAAGAGACCCAGTACTTC.

CDR3 in amino acids: CASSETLAMWARSYEQYF. The CDR3 bases are TGTGCCAGCAGTGAAACTCTGGCAATGTGGGCGCGCTCCTACGAGCAGTACTTC. V is TRBV2 and J is TRBJ2-7; D gene ambiguous. Trimming took 2 bases from V and 0 from J, leaving 20 bases between them. Germline V gives CDR1 SNHLY, CDR2 FYNNEI. This CDR3 comprises 18 residues.

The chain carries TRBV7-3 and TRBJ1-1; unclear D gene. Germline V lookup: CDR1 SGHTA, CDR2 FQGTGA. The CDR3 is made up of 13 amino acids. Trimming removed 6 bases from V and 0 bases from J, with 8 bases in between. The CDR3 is CASSPTMNTEAFF. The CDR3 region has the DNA TGTGCCAGCAGTCCAACTATGAACACTGAAGCTTTCTTT.

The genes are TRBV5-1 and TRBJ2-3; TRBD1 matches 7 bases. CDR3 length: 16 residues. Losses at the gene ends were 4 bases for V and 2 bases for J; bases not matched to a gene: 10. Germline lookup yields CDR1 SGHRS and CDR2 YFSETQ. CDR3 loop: CASSGNPGGDTDTQYF. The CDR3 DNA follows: TGCGCCAGCAGCGGTAATCCAGGGGGTGACACAGATACGCAGTATTTT.